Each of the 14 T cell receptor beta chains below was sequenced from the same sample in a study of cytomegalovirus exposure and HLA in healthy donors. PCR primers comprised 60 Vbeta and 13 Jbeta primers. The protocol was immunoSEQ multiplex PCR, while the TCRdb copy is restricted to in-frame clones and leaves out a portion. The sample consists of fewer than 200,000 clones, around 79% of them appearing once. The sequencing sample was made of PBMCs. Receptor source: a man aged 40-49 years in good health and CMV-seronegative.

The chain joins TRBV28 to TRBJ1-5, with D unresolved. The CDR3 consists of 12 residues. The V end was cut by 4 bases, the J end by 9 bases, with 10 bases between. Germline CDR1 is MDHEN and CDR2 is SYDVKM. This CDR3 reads CASSSARRPQHF. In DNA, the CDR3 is TGTGCCAGCAGTTCCGCTAGGCGGCCCCAGCATTTT.

DNA for the CDR3: TGTGCCAGCAGCTCAGGGAGGTCCGGGGAGCTGTTTTTT. This translates into CASSSGRSGELFF. The chain combines TRBV7-9 with TRBJ2-2, with D tentatively TRBD2 (6 bases). The CDR3 sequence is 13 residues long. Trimming removed 4 bases at V and 6 bases at J, with 9 bases between. CDR1 is SEHNR, CDR2 FQNEAQ, per germline (reference sequence).

Here the CDR3 DNA reads TGTGCCAGTAGTGGCAGCCAGGGGAATCGGAATGAGCAGTTCTTC. This codes for CASSGSQGNRNEQFF. The rearrangement links TRBV19 to TRBJ2-1, with D perhaps TRBD1 (6 bases). Germline CDR1 and CDR2: LNHDA and SQIVND (reference sequence). The germline V and J ends were trimmed by 5 bases and 7 bases, with 18 bases remaining between them. The CDR3 spans 15 residues.

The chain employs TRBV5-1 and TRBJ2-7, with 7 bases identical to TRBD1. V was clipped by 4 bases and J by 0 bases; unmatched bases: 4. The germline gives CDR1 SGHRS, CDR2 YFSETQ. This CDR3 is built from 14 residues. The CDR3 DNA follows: TGCGCCAGCAGCGCGACAGGGAGCTCCTACGAGCAGTACTTC. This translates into CASSATGSSYEQYF.

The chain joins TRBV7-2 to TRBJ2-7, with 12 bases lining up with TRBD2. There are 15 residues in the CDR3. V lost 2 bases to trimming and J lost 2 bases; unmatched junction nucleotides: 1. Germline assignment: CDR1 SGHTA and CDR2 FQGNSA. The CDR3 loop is CASSLRTSGTYEQYF. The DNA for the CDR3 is TGTGCCAGCAGCTTAAGGACTAGCGGGACCTACGAGCAGTACTTC.

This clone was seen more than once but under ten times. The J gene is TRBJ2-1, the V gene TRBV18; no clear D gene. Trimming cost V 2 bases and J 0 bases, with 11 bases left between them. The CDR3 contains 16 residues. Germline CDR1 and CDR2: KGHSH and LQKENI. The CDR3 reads CASSPAARLSYNEQFF. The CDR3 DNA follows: TGTGCCAGCTCACCAGCGGCTAGGCTCTCCTACAATGAGCAGTTCTTC.

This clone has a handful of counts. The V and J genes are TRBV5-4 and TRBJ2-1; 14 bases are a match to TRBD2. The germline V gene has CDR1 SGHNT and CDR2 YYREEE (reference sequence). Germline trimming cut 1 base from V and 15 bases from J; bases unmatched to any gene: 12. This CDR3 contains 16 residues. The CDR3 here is CASSLMGTSGRGSWFF. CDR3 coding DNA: TGTGCCAGCAGCTTGATGGGGACTAGCGGGAGAGGGTCATGGTTCTTC.

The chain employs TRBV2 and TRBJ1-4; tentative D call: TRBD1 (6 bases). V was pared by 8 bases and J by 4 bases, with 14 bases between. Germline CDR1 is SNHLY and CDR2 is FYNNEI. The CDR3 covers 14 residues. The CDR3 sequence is CASLRQAHNEKLFF. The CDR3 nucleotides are TGTGCCAGCCTAAGACAGGCCCATAATGAAAAACTGTTTTTT.

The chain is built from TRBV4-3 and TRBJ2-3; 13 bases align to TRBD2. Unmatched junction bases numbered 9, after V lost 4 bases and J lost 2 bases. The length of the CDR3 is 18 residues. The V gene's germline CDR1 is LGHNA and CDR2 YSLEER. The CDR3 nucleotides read TGCGCCAGCAGCCGAGGACTAGCGGGAGATGGTTTCACAGATACGCAGTATTTT. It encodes CASSRGLAGDGFTDTQYF.

The CDR3 nucleotides are TGTGCCATCAGTGAGTCGGCAGGCCGACAAGAGACCCAGTACTTC. It encodes CAISESAGRQETQYF. The chain recombines TRBV10-3 with TRBJ2-5, with D uncertain. Trimming left V 0 bases short and J 2 bases short, with 10 bases between. CDR3 length equals 15 residues. Germline lookup yields CDR1 ENHRY and CDR2 SYGVKD.

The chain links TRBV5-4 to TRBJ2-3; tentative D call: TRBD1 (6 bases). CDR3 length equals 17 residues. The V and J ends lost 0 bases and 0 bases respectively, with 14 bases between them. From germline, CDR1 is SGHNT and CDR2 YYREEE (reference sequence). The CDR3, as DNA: TGTGCCAGCAGCTTGGGGGCCAACAGGGCTAGCACAGATACGCAGTATTTT. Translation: CASSLGANRASTDTQYF.

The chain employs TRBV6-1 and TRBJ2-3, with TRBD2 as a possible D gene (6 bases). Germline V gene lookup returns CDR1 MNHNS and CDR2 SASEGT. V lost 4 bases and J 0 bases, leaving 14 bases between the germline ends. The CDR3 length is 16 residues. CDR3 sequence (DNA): TGTGCCAGCAGTGGCTTCGCAGGGACTAGCACAGATACGCAGTATTTT. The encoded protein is CASSGFAGTSTDTQYF.

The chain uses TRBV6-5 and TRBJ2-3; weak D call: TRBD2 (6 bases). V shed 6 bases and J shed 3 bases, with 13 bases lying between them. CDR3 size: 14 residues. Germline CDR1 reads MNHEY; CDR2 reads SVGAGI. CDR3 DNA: TGTGCCAGCAGCCCTAGCGTGATGACAGATACGCAGTATTTT. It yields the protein CASSPSVMTDTQYF.

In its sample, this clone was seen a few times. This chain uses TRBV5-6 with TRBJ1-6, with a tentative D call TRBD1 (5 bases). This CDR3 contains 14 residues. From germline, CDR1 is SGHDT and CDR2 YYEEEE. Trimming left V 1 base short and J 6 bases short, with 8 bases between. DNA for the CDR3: TGTGCCAGCAGCTTGATTCAGGGTAATTCACCCCTCCACTTT. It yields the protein CASSLIQGNSPLHF.